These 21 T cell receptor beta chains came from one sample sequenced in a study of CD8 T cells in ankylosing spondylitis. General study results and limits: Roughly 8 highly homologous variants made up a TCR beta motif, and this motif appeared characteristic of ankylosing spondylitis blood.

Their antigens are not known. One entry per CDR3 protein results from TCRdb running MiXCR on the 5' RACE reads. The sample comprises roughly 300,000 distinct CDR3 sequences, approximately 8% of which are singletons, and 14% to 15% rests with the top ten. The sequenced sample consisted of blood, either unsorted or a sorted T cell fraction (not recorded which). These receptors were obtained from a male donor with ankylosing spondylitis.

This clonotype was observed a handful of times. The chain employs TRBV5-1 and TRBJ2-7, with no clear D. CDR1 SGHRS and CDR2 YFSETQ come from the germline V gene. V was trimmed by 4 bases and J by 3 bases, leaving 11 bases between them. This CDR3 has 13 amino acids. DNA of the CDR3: TGCGCCAGCAGCGGACGGACGGGCTACGAGCAGTACTTC. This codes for CASSGRTGYEQYF.

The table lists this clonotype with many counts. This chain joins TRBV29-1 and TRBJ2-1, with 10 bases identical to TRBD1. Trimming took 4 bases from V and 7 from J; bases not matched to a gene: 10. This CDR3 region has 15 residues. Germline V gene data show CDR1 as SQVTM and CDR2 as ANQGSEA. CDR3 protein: CSVGPGTGVNNEQFF. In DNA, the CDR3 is TGCAGCGTTGGTCCCGGGACAGGGGTTAATAATGAGCAGTTCTTC.

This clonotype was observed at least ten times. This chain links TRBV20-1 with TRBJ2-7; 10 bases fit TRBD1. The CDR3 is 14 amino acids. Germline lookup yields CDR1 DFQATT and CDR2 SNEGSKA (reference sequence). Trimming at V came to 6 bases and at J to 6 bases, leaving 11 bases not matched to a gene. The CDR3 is CSANRDRGRGEQYF. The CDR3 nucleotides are TGCAGTGCCAACCGGGACAGGGGAAGAGGCGAGCAGTACTTC.

The CDR3 coding sequence is TGCAGTGGAGAAGAGGACACAGATACGCAGTATTTT. Translation gives CSGEEDTDTQYF. The V gene is TRBV20-1, the J gene TRBJ2-3; D is uncertain. Between the trimmed V and J ends, which lost 7 bases and 2 bases, there was a span of 10 bases. CDR3 length equals 12 residues. Germline CDR1 and CDR2: DFQATT and SNEGSKA (reference sequence).

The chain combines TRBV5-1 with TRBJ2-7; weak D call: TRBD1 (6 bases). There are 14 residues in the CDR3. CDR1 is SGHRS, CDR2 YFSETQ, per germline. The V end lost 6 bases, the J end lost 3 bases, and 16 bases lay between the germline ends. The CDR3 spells CASTPGRGFYEQYF. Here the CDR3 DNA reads TGCGCCAGCACTCCGGGCAGGGGCTTCTACGAGCAGTACTTC.

The DNA of the CDR3 is TGTGCCAGCACCCTAGTAGGGCCAGCCGGCGGGGAGCTGTTTTTT. Residues: CASTLVGPAGGELFF. The gene calls are TRBV27 and TRBJ2-2; the D is unclear. CDR1 and CDR2 (germline): MNHEY, SMNVEV (reference sequence). With 7 bases removed from V and 7 bases from J, the gap between germline ends came to 19 bases. This CDR3 is built from 15 residues.

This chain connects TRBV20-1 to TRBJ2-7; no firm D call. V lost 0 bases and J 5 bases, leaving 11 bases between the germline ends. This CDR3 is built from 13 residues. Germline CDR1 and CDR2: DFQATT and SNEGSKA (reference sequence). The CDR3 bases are TGCAGTGCTAGAGACCGGTACTTAAACGAGCAGTACTTC. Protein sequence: CSARDRYLNEQYF.

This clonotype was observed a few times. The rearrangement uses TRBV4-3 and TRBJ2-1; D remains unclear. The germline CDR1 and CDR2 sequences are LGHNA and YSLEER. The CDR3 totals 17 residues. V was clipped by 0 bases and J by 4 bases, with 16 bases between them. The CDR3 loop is CASSQDISDSTYNEQFF. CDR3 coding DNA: TGCGCCAGCAGCCAAGATATCAGTGATTCTACTTACAATGAGCAGTTCTTC.

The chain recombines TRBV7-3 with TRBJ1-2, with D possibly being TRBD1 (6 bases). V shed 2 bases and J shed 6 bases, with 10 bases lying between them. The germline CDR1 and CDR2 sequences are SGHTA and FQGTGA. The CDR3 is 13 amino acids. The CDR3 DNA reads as TGTGCCAGCAGCTTACAACAGGGACATGGCTACACCTTC. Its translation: CASSLQQGHGYTF.

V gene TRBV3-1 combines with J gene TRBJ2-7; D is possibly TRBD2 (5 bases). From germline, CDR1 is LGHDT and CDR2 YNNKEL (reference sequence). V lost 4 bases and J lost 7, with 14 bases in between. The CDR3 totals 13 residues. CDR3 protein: CASSPETGWEQYF. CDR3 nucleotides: TGTGCCAGCAGCCCCGAGACGGGGTGGGAGCAGTACTTC.

CDR3 coding DNA: TGTGCCAGCACCCCGGGACTAGCGGGGACCTACGAGCAGTACTTC. Protein: CASTPGLAGTYEQYF. The J gene is TRBJ2-7, the V gene TRBV12-3 or TRBV12-4, with 13 bases aligning to TRBD2. This CDR3 region has 15 residues. V dropped 7 bases and J dropped 2; count of bases not matched to a gene: 5.

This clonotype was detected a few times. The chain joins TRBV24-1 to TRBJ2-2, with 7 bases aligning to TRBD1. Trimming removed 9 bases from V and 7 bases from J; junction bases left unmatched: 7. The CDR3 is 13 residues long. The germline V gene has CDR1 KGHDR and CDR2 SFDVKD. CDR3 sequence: CATRDRAHGELFF. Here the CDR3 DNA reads TGTGCCACCCGGGACAGAGCCCACGGGGAGCTGTTTTTT.

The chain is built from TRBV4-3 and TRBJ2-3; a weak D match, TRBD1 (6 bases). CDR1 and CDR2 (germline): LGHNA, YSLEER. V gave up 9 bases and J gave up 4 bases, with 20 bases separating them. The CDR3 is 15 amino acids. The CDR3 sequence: CASQERGLGADTQYF. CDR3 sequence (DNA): TGCGCCAGTCAAGAAAGGGGGTTAGGCGCAGATACGCAGTATTTT.

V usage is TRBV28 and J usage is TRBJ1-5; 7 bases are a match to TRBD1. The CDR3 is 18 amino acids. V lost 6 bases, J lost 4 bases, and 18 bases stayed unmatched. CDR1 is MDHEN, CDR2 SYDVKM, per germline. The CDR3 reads CASRTYGDSFSLNQPQHF. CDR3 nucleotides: TGTGCCAGCAGGACCTACGGGGACAGCTTCTCTTTGAATCAGCCCCAGCATTTT.

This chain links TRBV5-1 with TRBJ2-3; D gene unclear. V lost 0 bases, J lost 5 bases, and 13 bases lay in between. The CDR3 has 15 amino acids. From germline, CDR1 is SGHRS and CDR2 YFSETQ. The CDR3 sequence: CASSLVARAEDTQYF. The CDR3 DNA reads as TGCGCCAGCAGCTTGGTCGCTAGAGCTGAAGATACGCAGTATTTT.

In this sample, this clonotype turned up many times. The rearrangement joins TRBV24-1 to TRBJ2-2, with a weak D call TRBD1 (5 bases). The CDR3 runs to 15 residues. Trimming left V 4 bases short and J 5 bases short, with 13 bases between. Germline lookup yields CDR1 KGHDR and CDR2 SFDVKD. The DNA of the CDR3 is TGTGCCACCAGTGACCCCCCCTCAGGGACCGGGGAGCTGTTTTTT. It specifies CATSDPPSGTGELFF.

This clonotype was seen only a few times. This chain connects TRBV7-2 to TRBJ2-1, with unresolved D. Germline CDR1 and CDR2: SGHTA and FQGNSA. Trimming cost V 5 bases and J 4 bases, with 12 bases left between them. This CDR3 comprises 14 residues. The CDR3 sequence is CASSRPPLYNEQFF. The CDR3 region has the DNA TGTGCCAGCAGCCGCCCTCCACTTTACAATGAGCAGTTCTTC.

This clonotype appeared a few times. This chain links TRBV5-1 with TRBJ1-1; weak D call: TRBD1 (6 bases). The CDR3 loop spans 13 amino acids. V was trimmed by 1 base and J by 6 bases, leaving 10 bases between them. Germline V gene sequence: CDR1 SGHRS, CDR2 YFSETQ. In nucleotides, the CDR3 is TGCGCCAGCAGCTTGACAGGGTTCGCTGAAGCTTTCTTT. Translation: CASSLTGFAEAFF.

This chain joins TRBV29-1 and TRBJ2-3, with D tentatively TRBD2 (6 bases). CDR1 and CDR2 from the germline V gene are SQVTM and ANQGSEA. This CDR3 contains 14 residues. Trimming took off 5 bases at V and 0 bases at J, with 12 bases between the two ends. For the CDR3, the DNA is TGCAGCGTTACCGGGACTCAGAGCACAGATACGCAGTATTTT. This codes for CSVTGTQSTDTQYF.

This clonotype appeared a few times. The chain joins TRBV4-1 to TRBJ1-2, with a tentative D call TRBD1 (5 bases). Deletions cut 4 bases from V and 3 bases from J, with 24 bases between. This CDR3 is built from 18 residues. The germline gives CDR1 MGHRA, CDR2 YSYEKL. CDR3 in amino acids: CASSPEGEVAGAHYGYTF. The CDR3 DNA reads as TGCGCCAGCAGCCCGGAAGGGGAAGTGGCAGGCGCCCACTATGGCTACACCTTC.

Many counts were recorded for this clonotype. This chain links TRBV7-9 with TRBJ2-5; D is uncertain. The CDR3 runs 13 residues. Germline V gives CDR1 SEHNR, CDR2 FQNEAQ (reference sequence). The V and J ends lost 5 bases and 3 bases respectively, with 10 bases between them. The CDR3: CASSPINEETQYF. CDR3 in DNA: TGTGCCAGCAGCCCTATAAACGAAGAGACCCAGTACTTC. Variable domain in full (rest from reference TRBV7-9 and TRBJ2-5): DTGVSQNPRHKITKRGQNVTFRCDPISEHNRLYWYRQTLGQGPEFLTYFQNEAQLEKSRLLSDRFSAERPKGSFSTLEIQRTEQGDSAMYLCASSPINEETQYFGPGTRLLVL.